A selection of T cell receptor beta chains follows, all from one sample in a study of blood T cell repertoires in COVID-19. Assay: immunoSEQ multiplex PCR; the TCRdb copy retains only in-frame clones and omits some. The sample carries about 190,000 clones, about 91% recorded once. Sequencing was performed on peripheral blood. Receptors were obtained from a woman aged 25 to 39 with acute or convalescent COVID-19. The CDR3 runs from the conserved cysteine through the conserved F or W. The order of the fields is clone size, J gene, D gene, V gene, CDR3 DNA, CDR3 protein. D genes are given only for firm matches. Not every row has a clone size; where given, it reads once, few, many or a size class.

size: once; J: TRBJ2-5; D: TRBD2; V: TRBV5-1; DNA: TGCGCCAGCAGCTTAAAATCGGGACTAGTTGGTGAGACCCAGTACTTC; CDR3: CASSLKSGLVGETQYF
size: NA; J: TRBJ1-5; D: TRBD1; V: TRBV2; DNA: TGTGCCAGCAGTGAAGTGGCAGGGGGCAGCCCCCAGCATTTT; CDR3: CASSEVAGGSPQHF
size: NA; J: TRBJ2-1; D: TRBD1; V: TRBV15; DNA: TGTGCCACCAGGAGACAGGGGGCGGCCAATGAGCAGTTCTTC; CDR3: CATRRQGAANEQFF
size: NA; J: TRBJ2-7; D: TRBD1; V: TRBV13; DNA: TGTGCCAGCAGCCGACAGGGCTCCTACGAGCAGTACTTC; CDR3: CASSRQGSYEQYF
size: NA; J: TRBJ2-1; D: NA; V: TRBV9; DNA: TGTGCCAGCAGCCCTCGGAGGGACAATGAGCAGTTCTTC; CDR3: CASSPRRDNEQFF
size: NA; J: TRBJ2-1; D: TRBD2; V: TRBV30; DNA: TGTGCCTGGAGTTCCGGGACTAGCATAAATGAGCAGTTCTTC; CDR3: CAWSSGTSINEQFF
size: NA; J: TRBJ2-1; D: NA; V: TRBV11-2; DNA: TGTGCCAGCAGCTTAGCACTAGGGAGGGAGCAGTTCTTC; CDR3: CASSLALGREQFF
size: NA; J: TRBJ1-1; D: NA; V: TRBV29-1; DNA: TGCAGCGCCTCGAACACTGAAGCTTTCTTT; CDR3: CSASNTEAFF
size: NA; J: TRBJ2-7; D: NA; V: TRBV18; DNA: TGTGCCAGCTCACTACTCGGGGACTCCTACGAGCAGTACTTC; CDR3: CASSLLGDSYEQYF
size: NA; J: TRBJ1-4; D: NA; V: TRBV2; DNA: TGTGCCAGCAGTGAAGGGACAGAAAAACTGTTTTTT; CDR3: CASSEGTEKLFF
size: NA; J: TRBJ1-4; D: NA; V: TRBV5-1; DNA: TGCGCCAGCAGCTTGGAGCCAGAGGATGAAAAACTGTTTTTT; CDR3: CASSLEPEDEKLFF
size: few; J: TRBJ1-5; D: NA; V: TRBV29-1; DNA: TGCAGCGTTGGCGGTGAGCCCCAGCATTTT; CDR3: CSVGGEPQHF
size: NA; J: TRBJ1-2; D: NA; V: TRBV10-3; DNA: TGTGCCATCAGTGAGTCCTCCCATGGCTACACCTTC; CDR3: CAISESSHGYTF
size: NA; J: TRBJ2-1; D: NA; V: TRBV28; DNA: TGTGCCAGCATAATGGCTGGCCTTCAGTTCTTC; CDR3: CASIMAGLQFF
size: once; J: TRBJ1-2; D: NA; V: TRBV19; DNA: TGTGCCACGAGTCGGGCCCCAGGGCTCTATGGCTACACCTTC; CDR3: CATSRAPGLYGYTF
size: once; J: TRBJ2-5; D: TRBD1; V: TRBV7-8; DNA: TGTGCCAGCAGCTTAGAATGGGACAGGCCAGAGACCCAGTACTTC; CDR3: CASSLEWDRPETQYF
size: few; J: TRBJ1-4; D: TRBD1; V: TRBV5-6; DNA: TGTGCCAGCAGCTTGGTGTCAGGGGGAGGAGAAAAACTGTTTTTT; CDR3: CASSLVSGGGEKLFF
size: NA; J: TRBJ2-2; D: NA; V: TRBV9; DNA: TGTGCCAGCACCGGTGCCTATCGGGAGCTGTTTTTT; CDR3: CASTGAYRELFF
size: NA; J: TRBJ2-7; D: TRBD2; V: TRBV6-5; DNA: TGTGCCAGCAGCCTTAGATCGGGGGGTATATACGAGCAGTACTTC; CDR3: CASSLRSGGIYEQYF
size: NA; J: TRBJ2-4; D: NA; V: TRBV19; DNA: TGTGCCAGTAGAAGAACAACGACAGGAGATATAGCCAAAAACATTCAGTACTTC; CDR3: CASRRTTTGDIAKNIQYF
size: NA; J: TRBJ2-1; D: TRBD2; V: TRBV7-9; DNA: TGTGCCAGCAGCTTTGGACTAGCGGGAGGTGATGAGCAGTTCTTC; CDR3: CASSFGLAGGDEQFF
size: NA; J: TRBJ1-6; D: TRBD1; V: TRBV28; DNA: TGTGCCAGCAGTCAAGGGGGCCTAAATTCACCCCTCCACTTT; CDR3: CASSQGGLNSPLHF
size: few; J: TRBJ2-4; D: TRBD2; V: TRBV19; DNA: TGTGCCAGAGGACTAGCGGGAGACATTCAGTACTTC; CDR3: CARGLAGDIQYF
size: NA; J: TRBJ2-5; D: NA; V: TRBV7-9; DNA: TGTGCCAGCAGCTCCCCGACCCAGGGGAATCAAGAGACCCAGTACTTC; CDR3: CASSSPTQGNQETQYF
size: NA; J: TRBJ2-7; D: NA; V: TRBV5-1; DNA: TGCGCCAGCAGCTCGGGATACTACGAGCAGTACTTC; CDR3: CASSSGYYEQYF
size: NA; J: TRBJ1-2; D: TRBD1; V: TRBV6-5; DNA: TGTGCCAGCAGGCAGGGGGCTTATGGCTACACCTTC; CDR3: CASRQGAYGYTF
size: NA; J: TRBJ2-6; D: NA; V: TRBV5-4; DNA: TGTGCCAGCAGCTTTTCCGTTGGGGCCAACGTCCTGACTTTC; CDR3: CASSFSVGANVLTF
size: once; J: TRBJ1-1; D: TRBD1; V: TRBV27; DNA: TGTGCCAGCAGACCCTTTTCCGGGACAGGGGGGGTATACTTTAACACTGAAGCTTTCTTT; CDR3: CASRPFSGTGGVYFNTEAFF
size: once; J: TRBJ2-2; D: NA; V: TRBV27; DNA: TGTGCCAGCGGGCACGGGGAGCTGTTTTTT; CDR3: CASGHGELFF
size: NA; J: TRBJ2-5; D: TRBD2; V: TRBV9; DNA: TGTGCCAGCAGCCGGGATAGCGGGAGCTCCGTGGAGACCCAGTACTTC; CDR3: CASSRDSGSSVETQYF
size: NA; J: TRBJ2-1; D: NA; V: TRBV21-1; DNA: TGTGCCAGCACGAGACTAGCGGGAGGCCACAATGAGCAGTTCTTC; CDR3: CASTRLAGGHNEQFF
size: NA; J: TRBJ2-7; D: NA; V: TRBV4-2; DNA: TGTGCCAGCAGCCAAGATATCGGGTTTACCTACGAGCAGTACTTC; CDR3: CASSQDIGFTYEQYF
size: NA; J: TRBJ1-2; D: NA; V: TRBV5-4; DNA: TGTGCCAGCAGCCAATTCTCAGGGTTCTATAACTATGGCTACACCTTC; CDR3: CASSQFSGFYNYGYTF
size: NA; J: TRBJ2-1; D: TRBD2; V: TRBV6-5; DNA: TGTGCCAGCAGAAGGGAGGGTGAGCAGTTCTTC; CDR3: CASRREGEQFF
size: NA; J: TRBJ1-2; D: TRBD1; V: TRBV5-1; DNA: TGCGCCAGCAGCTTGATAGGGCAGGGGGCCTATGGCTACACCTTC; CDR3: CASSLIGQGAYGYTF
size: NA; J: TRBJ2-2; D: TRBD2; V: TRBV3-1/TRBV3-2; DNA: TGTGCCAGCAGCCCCCCAGGAGCGGGAGCCACCGGGGAGCTGTTTTTT; CDR3: CASSPPGAGATGELFF
size: NA; J: TRBJ1-4; D: TRBD1; V: TRBV5-5; DNA: TGTGCCAGCAGCCAGACCCGGACAGGGTTAAGGACTAATGAAAAACTGTTTTTT; CDR3: CASSQTRTGLRTNEKLFF
size: NA; J: TRBJ1-5; D: NA; V: TRBV2; DNA: TGTGCCAGCCGTCAGGATAGCAATCAGCCCCAGCATTTT; CDR3: CASRQDSNQPQHF
size: NA; J: TRBJ2-2; D: NA; V: TRBV18; DNA: TGTGCCAGCCAATGGGCAGACCTGAACACCGGGGAGCTGTTTTTT; CDR3: CASQWADLNTGELFF
size: NA; J: TRBJ1-2; D: TRBD1; V: TRBV28; DNA: TGTGCCACAAGGACAGGGAGTCATGGCTACACCTTC; CDR3: CATRTGSHGYTF
size: NA; J: TRBJ2-2; D: TRBD2; V: TRBV5-1; DNA: TGCGCCAGCAGCCCGACCGGGACTAGCGGGGGGAACACCGGGGAGCTGTTTTTT; CDR3: CASSPTGTSGGNTGELFF
size: NA; J: TRBJ2-4; D: NA; V: TRBV28; DNA: TGTGCCAGCAGTCCCTCGGGAGCTCTTCGGAACATTCAGTACTTC; CDR3: CASSPSGALRNIQYF
size: NA; J: TRBJ2-7; D: TRBD2; V: TRBV7-6; DNA: TGTGCCAGCAGCCCTAGCGGTTTGGGTATCTACGAGCAGTACTTC; CDR3: CASSPSGLGIYEQYF
size: NA; J: TRBJ2-1; D: NA; V: TRBV20-1; DNA: TGCAGTGCAGCAATGTACAATGAGCAGTTCTTC; CDR3: CSAAMYNEQFF
size: NA; J: TRBJ2-1; D: NA; V: TRBV18; DNA: TGTGCCAGCTCACCACCTAGCGACTACTATGAGCAGTTCTTC; CDR3: CASSPPSDYYEQFF
size: NA; J: TRBJ1-2; D: NA; V: TRBV18; DNA: TGTGCCAGCTCACCGCAGTCAGGGGACTATGGCTACACCTTC; CDR3: CASSPQSGDYGYTF
size: once; J: TRBJ1-1; D: TRBD1; V: TRBV2; DNA: TGTGCCAGCACTACAGGGGGCACTGAAGCTTTCTTT; CDR3: CASTTGGTEAFF
size: NA; J: TRBJ1-6; D: TRBD1; V: TRBV2; DNA: TGTGCCAGCAGAGGGACAGGGCCTGCACCCCTCCACTTT; CDR3: CASRGTGPAPLHF
size: NA; J: TRBJ2-7; D: NA; V: TRBV3-1/TRBV3-2; DNA: TGTGCCAGCAGCCAAGAAGGAAGACACTTGTACTTC; CDR3: CASSQEGRHLYF
size: NA; J: TRBJ2-7; D: NA; V: TRBV5-6; DNA: TGTGCCAGCAGCTTGGGAGGGGGCGAGCAGTACTTC; CDR3: CASSLGGGEQYF